The sample holds many counts of the clone carrying this T cell receptor (beta chain). Its antigen is unknown. Amplification by 5'RACE using constant-segment primers produced TCR alpha and TCR beta cDNA libraries that carried sample barcodes and UMIs. Using its own MiXCR run on the 5' RACE reads, TCRdb lists one record per CDR3 protein. The table shows 250,000 to 300,000 distinct CDR3 sequences, with about 17% occurring only once. This CDR3 is built from 14 residues. CDR1 SGHRS and CDR2 YFSETQ come from the germline V gene. Trimming stripped 0 bases from V and 5 bases from J, with 11 bases between. This sample was included in a study of T-cell memory formation after mild COVID-19. Notes on the study in general: Balance between CD4 and CD8 was seen in clones contracting day 15 to 85, and a CD4+ lean was seen in later expanders. In pre-infection memory, a portion of responding clones appeared, which suggested that cross-reactive memory joined.

The TCR originated in a man aged 18 to 30 who had mild COVID-19 (a few samples of this study predate the infection). Cell type and time point are not known. The chain couples TRBV5-1 to TRBJ1-2; D is unresolved. The sequenced sample consisted of PBMCs or a T cell subset sorted from them (not recorded which). The chain's CDR3 is CASSLAQEQYGYTF. CDR3 nucleotides: TGCGCCAGCAGCTTGGCCCAGGAGCAGTATGGCTACACCTTC.